These T cell receptor beta chains were read from a single sample in a study of T cells in Graves' hyperthyroidism and ophthalmopathy. Each CDR3 protein is one row after TCRdb ran MiXCR on the multiplex PCR reads. The table shows around 690,000 distinct CDR3 sequences, with around 15% occurring only once. The sample comprised blood. Receptors originate from a man between 45 and 60 years old with Graves' hyperthyroidism. Both conserved end residues are part of each CDR3. A D gene is named only where the DNA matches it firmly. Clone sizes are given selectively: once, few, many, or a class where the clone is expanded.

clone_size,j_call,v_call,d_call,cdr3_aa,cdr3_nt
many,TRBJ1-1,TRBV28,NA,CASSLRLTGGAEAFF,TGTGCCAGCAGTTTACGATTAACGGGGGGCGCGGAGGCTTTCTTT
many,TRBJ1-5,TRBV6-6,NA,CASSYREWGQPQHF,TGTGCCAGCAGTTACAGGGAATGGGGGCAGCCCCAGCATTTT
NA,TRBJ2-5,TRBV5-1,NA,CASSSTPNNLGTQYF,TGCGCCAGCAGCTCAACACCGAATAACCTGGGGACCCAGTACTTC
few,TRBJ2-7,TRBV15,NA,CAASRDPQGEQYF,TGTGCCGCCAGCAGAGATCCCCAGGGGGAGCAGTACTTC
many,TRBJ2-7,TRBV12-3/TRBV12-4,TRBD1,CASSKYLTGALSYEQYF,TGTGCCAGCAGTAAATACTTGACAGGGGCCCTCTCCTACGAGCAGTACTTC
many,TRBJ2-3,TRBV28,NA,CASSLYPDTQYF,TGTGCCAGCAGTTTATACCCAGATACGCAGTATTTT
NA,TRBJ2-7,TRBV15,TRBD2,CATSGIAGSYEQYF,TGTGCCACCAGCGGGATAGCGGGCTCCTACGAGCAGTACTTC
few,TRBJ2-5,TRBV4-1,NA,CASSPGRTSGVETQYF,TGCGCCAGCAGCCCCGGACGGACGTCCGGGGTCGAGACCCAGTACTTC
many,TRBJ2-7,TRBV27,TRBD1,CASSLRTGGNGEQYF,TGTGCCAGCAGTTTAAGGACAGGGGGTAATGGGGAGCAGTACTTC
many,TRBJ2-7,TRBV3-1,TRBD2,CATRGGNEQYF,TGTGCCACCCGGGGGGGGAACGAGCAGTACTTC
NA,TRBJ1-4,TRBV3-1,TRBD1,CASSIWDRSDEKLFF,TGTGCCAGCAGTATCTGGGACAGGTCGGATGAAAAACTGTTTTTT
many,TRBJ2-7,TRBV2,NA,CASCGGPTYEQYF,TGTGCCAGCTGTGGGGGGCCGACCTACGAGCAGTACTTC
NA,TRBJ1-4,TRBV19,NA,CASSTGTYEKLFF,TGTGCCAGTAGTACAGGGACCTACGAAAAACTGTTTTTT
many,TRBJ2-3,TRBV7-2,NA,CASSEGGISDTQYF,TGTGCCAGCAGCGAGGGGGGCATATCTGATACGCAGTATTTT
NA,TRBJ2-3,TRBV30,NA,CAWTATDTQYF,TGTGCCTGGACAGCGACAGATACGCAGTATTTT
NA,TRBJ2-1,TRBV25-1,NA,CAQGTRSSYNEQFF,TGTGCCCAGGGTACACGGAGCTCCTACAATGAGCAGTTCTTC
many,TRBJ2-3,TRBV7-2,TRBD2,CASSLPLAGGGDTQYF,TGTGCCAGCAGCTTACCCCTAGCGGGAGGTGGAGATACGCAGTATTTT
NA,TRBJ2-1,TRBV24-1,NA,CATSGGMKPYNEQFF,TGTGCCACCAGTGGGGGTATGAAACCTTACAATGAGCAGTTCTTC